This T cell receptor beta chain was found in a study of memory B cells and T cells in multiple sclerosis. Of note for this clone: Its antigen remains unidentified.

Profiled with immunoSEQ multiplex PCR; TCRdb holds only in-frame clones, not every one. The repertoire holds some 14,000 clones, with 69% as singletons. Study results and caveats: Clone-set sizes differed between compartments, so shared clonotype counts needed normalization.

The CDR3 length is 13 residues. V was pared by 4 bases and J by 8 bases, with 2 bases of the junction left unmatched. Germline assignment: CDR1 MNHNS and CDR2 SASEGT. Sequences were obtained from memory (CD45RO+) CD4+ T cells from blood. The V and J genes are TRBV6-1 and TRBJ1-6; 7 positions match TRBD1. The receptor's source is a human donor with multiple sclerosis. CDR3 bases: TGTGCCAGCAGTGGGGACAGTCATTCACCCCTCCACTTT. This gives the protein CASSGDSHSPLHF.